The clone carrying this T cell receptor (beta chain) occurred a few times. Its antigen remains unidentified. The immunoSEQ assay was version 4, run in survey mode. Using immunoSEQ multiplex PCR, the repertoire was profiled, and TCRdb retains in-frame clones only, with some absent. The sample includes tens of thousands of clones, around 80% of them seen just once. This sample stems from a study of persistence of HIV-infected CD4 T cells. Stimulation used 8.5 to 10 ug/mL lysate from CMV-infected fibroblasts. Memory cells lacking CD40L and CD69 with high CD45RO were sorted. Anti-CD28/CD49d costimulation, CD40-blocking antibody and enfuvirtide were given to CD8-depleted PBMCs for 18 hours. Points from the study as a whole: Antigen-responding cells were enriched for degenerate expanded CDR3beta sequences.

The CDR3 extends over 20 amino acids. Germline CDR1 is SGHKS and CDR2 is YYEKEE (reference sequence). Trimming pared 4 bases from V and 0 bases from J, leaving 26 bases between. This specimen was CD4+ T cells sorted from PBMCs after roughly 19-hour stimulation, taken from a patient who received antiretroviral therapy. V and J are TRBV5-5 and TRBJ2-1; perhaps TRBD2 as D (7 bases). The TCR comes from an adult man with HIV who was CMV-seropositive. In DNA form, the CDR3 reads TGTGCCAGCAGCAGAAGAGGGGGTGATAGCGGGCTGAGCTCCTACAATGAGCAGTTCTTC. It specifies CASSRRGGDSGLSSYNEQFF.